Listed here is a single T cell receptor (beta chain). Germline V CDR1 and CDR2: MDHEN, SYDVKM. This CDR3 has 13 residues. The junction had 8 bases not matched to a gene; V was cut back by 11 bases and J by 5 bases. These data come from a study of cytomegalovirus exposure and HLA in healthy donors. PCR amplification relied on 60 Vbeta primers (plus 13 Jbeta primers). Sequencing was performed with immunoSEQ multiplex PCR; in TCRdb, only in-frame clones are kept and a portion is missing. The data show tens of thousands of clones, 7.6% seen once. The rearrangement uses TRBV28 and TRBJ2-5, with 10 bases identical to TRBD1. Sample: PBMCs. The source of this sequence is a man aged 45-65 years in good health and CMV-seronegative. CDR3 protein: CAVRDRGMETQYF. DNA for the CDR3: TGTGCCGTCAGGGACAGGGGCATGGAGACCCAGTACTTC. Variable domain in full (rest from reference TRBV28 and TRBJ2-5): DVKVTQSSRYLVKRTGEKVFLECVQDMDHENMFWYRQDPGLGLRLIYFSYDVKMKEKGDIPEGYSVSREKKERFSLILESASTNQTSMYLCAVRDRGMETQYFGPGTRLLVL.